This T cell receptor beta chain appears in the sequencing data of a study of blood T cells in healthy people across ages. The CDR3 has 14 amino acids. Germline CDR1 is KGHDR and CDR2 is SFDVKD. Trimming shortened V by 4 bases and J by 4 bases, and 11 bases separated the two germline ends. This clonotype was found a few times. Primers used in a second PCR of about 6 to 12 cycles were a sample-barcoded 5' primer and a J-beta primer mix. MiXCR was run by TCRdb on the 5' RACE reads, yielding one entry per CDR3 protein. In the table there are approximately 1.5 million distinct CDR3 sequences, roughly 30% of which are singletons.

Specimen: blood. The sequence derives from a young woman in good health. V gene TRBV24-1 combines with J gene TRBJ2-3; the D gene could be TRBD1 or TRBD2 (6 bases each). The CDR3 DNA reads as TGTGCCACCAGTGACCCCGGGGGCGCAGATACGCAGTATTTT. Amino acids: CATSDPGGADTQYF.